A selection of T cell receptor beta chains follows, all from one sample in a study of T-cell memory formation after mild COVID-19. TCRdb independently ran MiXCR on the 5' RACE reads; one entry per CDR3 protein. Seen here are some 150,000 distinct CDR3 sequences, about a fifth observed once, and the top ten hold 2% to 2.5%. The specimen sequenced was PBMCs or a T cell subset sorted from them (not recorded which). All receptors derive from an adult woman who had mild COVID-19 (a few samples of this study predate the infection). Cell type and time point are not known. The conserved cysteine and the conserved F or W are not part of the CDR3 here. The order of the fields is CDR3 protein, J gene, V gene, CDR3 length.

CDR3 protein: ASSPSGQSYEQY
J gene: TRBJ2-7
V gene: TRBV5-1
CDR3 length: 12

CDR3 protein: ASSFRGSGTTDTQY
J gene: TRBJ2-3
V gene: TRBV7-6
CDR3 length: 14

CDR3 protein: ASSPLAARLYEQY
J gene: TRBJ2-7
V gene: TRBV6-2/TRBV6-3
CDR3 length: 13

CDR3 protein: ATGRASSGNTIY
J gene: TRBJ1-3
V gene: TRBV7-9
CDR3 length: 12

CDR3 protein: ASSPHQNTGELF
J gene: TRBJ2-2
V gene: TRBV12-3/TRBV12-4
CDR3 length: 12

CDR3 protein: ASSLAWPGELF
J gene: TRBJ2-2
V gene: TRBV5-1
CDR3 length: 11

CDR3 protein: ASSPRGGLTYEQY
J gene: TRBJ2-7
V gene: TRBV18
CDR3 length: 13

CDR3 protein: ASRRSTGELF
J gene: TRBJ2-2
V gene: TRBV6-2/TRBV6-3
CDR3 length: 10

CDR3 protein: ASSLDPTGAQGETQY
J gene: TRBJ2-5
V gene: TRBV5-6
CDR3 length: 15

CDR3 protein: ASSLTPGLAGEGGMGKTQY
J gene: TRBJ2-5
V gene: TRBV25-1
CDR3 length: 19

CDR3 protein: ASETALRETQY
J gene: TRBJ2-5
V gene: TRBV2
CDR3 length: 11

CDR3 protein: ASSFTWDRGAETQY
J gene: TRBJ2-5
V gene: TRBV7-9
CDR3 length: 14

CDR3 protein: SARVVTEQF
J gene: TRBJ2-1
V gene: TRBV20-1
CDR3 length: 9

CDR3 protein: ASSLEPLHEQF
J gene: TRBJ2-1
V gene: TRBV5-4
CDR3 length: 11

CDR3 protein: ASGLGLAGLNNEQF
J gene: TRBJ2-1
V gene: TRBV3-1
CDR3 length: 14

CDR3 protein: ASSYGRNTEAF
J gene: TRBJ1-1
V gene: TRBV7-2
CDR3 length: 11

CDR3 protein: ASSPDRSGYT
J gene: TRBJ1-2
V gene: TRBV18
CDR3 length: 10